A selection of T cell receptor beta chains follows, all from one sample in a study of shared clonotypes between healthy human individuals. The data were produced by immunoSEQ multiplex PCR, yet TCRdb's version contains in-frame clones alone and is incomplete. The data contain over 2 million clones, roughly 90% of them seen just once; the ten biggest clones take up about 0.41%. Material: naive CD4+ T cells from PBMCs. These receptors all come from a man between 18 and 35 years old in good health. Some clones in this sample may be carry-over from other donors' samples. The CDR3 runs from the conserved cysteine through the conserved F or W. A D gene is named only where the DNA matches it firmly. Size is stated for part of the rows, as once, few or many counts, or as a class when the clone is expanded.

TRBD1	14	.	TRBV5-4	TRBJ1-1	TGTGCCAGCAGCCGCCGGGACAGGGAGACTGAAGCTTTCTTT	CASSRRDRETEAFF
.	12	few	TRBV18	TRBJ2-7	TGTGCCAGCTCCTACGCCCCGGGACAGCAGTACTTC	CASSYAPGQQYF
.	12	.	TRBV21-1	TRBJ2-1	TGTTTCGCCGAGCGGGAGCCCAATGAGCAGTTCTTC	CFAEREPNEQFF
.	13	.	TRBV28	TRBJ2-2	TGTGCCAGCAGTTTAAGGACAGTCGGGGAGCTGTTTTTT	CASSLRTVGELFF
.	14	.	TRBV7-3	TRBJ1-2	TGTGCCAGCAGCCCTAGGGGGGGGCATGGTGGCTACACCTTC	CASSPRGGHGGYTF
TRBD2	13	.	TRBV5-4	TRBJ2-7	TGTGCCAGCAGCTTGCCCAGCGGGAGTGAGGAGTACTTC	CASSLPSGSEEYF
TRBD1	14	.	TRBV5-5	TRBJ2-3	TGTGCCAGCAGCTGGGACAGGGCGACAGATACGCAGTATTTT	CASSWDRATDTQYF
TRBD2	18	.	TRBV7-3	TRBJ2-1	TGTGCCAGCAGCTTAAGGGACGGGCTAGCGGGAGGGTACAATGAGCAGTTCTTC	CASSLRDGLAGGYNEQFF
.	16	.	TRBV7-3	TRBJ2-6	TGTGCCAGCAGCTTAAGAGGGAACAGTGGGGCCAACGTCCTGACTTTC	CASSLRGNSGANVLTF
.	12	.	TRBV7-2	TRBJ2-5	TGTGCCAGCAGCCCCGGAAGCCCGACCCAGTACTTC	CASSPGSPTQYF
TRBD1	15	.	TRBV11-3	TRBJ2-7	TGTGCCAGCAGCTTATCCGGGACAGGATACTACGAGCAGTACTTC	CASSLSGTGYYEQYF
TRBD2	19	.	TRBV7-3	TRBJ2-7	TGTGCCAGCAGCCGGTCCGGGACTAGCGGGAGGGAGGAAGACTACGAGCAGTACTTC	CASSRSGTSGREEDYEQYF
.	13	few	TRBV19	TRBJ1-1	TGTGCCAGTGCGCAGGCGAAGAACACTGAAGCTTTCTTT	CASAQAKNTEAFF
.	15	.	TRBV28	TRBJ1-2	TGTGCCAGCACCACTCCGGAGGGGTTGAACTATGGCTACACCTTC	CASTTPEGLNYGYTF
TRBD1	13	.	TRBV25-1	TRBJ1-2	TGTGCCAGCAGGGAAACAGGGGGCTATGGCTACACCTTC	CASRETGGYGYTF
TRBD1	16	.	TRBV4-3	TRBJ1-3	TGCGCCAGCAGCCTACTTCCGGGACAGTCTGGAAACACCATATATTTT	CASSLLPGQSGNTIYF
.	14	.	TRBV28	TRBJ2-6	TGTGCCAGCAGGAGGGGGTCTGGGGCCAACGTCCTGACTTTC	CASRRGSGANVLTF
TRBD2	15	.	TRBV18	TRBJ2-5	TGTGCCAGCTCACCAGCTAGCGGGAACTCGGAGACCCAGTACTTC	CASSPASGNSETQYF
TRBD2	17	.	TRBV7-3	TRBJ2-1	TGTGCCAGCAGCTTAAATGACGTAGCGGGAGTCTTAAAGGGGCAGTTCTTC	CASSLNDVAGVLKGQFF
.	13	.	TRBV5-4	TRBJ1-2	TGTGCCAGCAGCTTCGGCAGAAACTATGGCTACACCTTC	CASSFGRNYGYTF
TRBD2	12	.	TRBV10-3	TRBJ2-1	TGTGCCACCGCCTGGGGGGGGAATGAGCAGTTCTTC	CATAWGGNEQFF
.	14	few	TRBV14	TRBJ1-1	TGTGCCAGCAGCCCGTGGACACACAGAACTGAAGCTTTCTTT	CASSPWTHRTEAFF
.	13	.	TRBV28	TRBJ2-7	TGTGCCAGCACCCCCACAGGGTTGGGGGAGCAGTACTTC	CASTPTGLGEQYF
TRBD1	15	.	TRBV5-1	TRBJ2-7	TGCGCCAGCAGCCAAAGGGCAGGGGGCAATACCGAGCAGTACTTC	CASSQRAGGNTEQYF
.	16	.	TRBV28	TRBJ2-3	TGTGCCAGCAGTTCCCGAGTTGGGGACACCACAGATACGCAGTATTTT	CASSSRVGDTTDTQYF
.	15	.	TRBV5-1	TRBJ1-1	TGCGCCAGCAGCTTCTCTGGTGGGGTGAACACTGAAGCTTTCTTT	CASSFSGGVNTEAFF
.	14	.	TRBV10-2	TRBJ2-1	TGCGCCAGCAGTCCCCAGGGGGAGGGGTATGAGCAGTTCTTC	CASSPQGEGYEQFF
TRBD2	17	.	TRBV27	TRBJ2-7	TGTGCCAGCAGAGAGGGACTAGCGGGTGACTACTCCTACGAGCAGTACTTC	CASREGLAGDYSYEQYF
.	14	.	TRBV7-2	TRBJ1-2	TGTGCCAGCAGCTCCCGGACAGCGCCGTATGGCTACACCTTC	CASSSRTAPYGYTF
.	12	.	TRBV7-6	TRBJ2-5	TGTGCCAGCAGCTTTGCTCGGGAGACCCAGTACTTC	CASSFARETQYF
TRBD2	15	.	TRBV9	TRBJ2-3	TGTGCCAGCAGCCCCCGGGGGGGTTCATCAGATACGCAGTATTTT	CASSPRGGSSDTQYF
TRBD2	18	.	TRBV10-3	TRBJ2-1	TGTGCCATCAGTGAAACCCTCGGCCTAGCGGGAGCCTACAATGAGCAGTTCTTC	CAISETLGLAGAYNEQFF
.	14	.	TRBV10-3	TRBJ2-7	TGTGCCACGCAGGGCCTATCTAGCTCCTACGAGCAGTACTTC	CATQGLSSSYEQYF
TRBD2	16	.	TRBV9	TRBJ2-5	TGTGCCAGCAGCTATGGGGCTAGCGGGGTCCAAGAGACCCAGTACTTC	CASSYGASGVQETQYF
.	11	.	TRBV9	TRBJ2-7	TGTGCCAGCAGCGCGGCCTACGAGCAGTACTTC	CASSAAYEQYF
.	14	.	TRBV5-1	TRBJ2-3	TGCGCCAGCAGTTCTAGCGACAGCACAGATACGCAGTATTTT	CASSSSDSTDTQYF
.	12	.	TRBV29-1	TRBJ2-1	TGCAGCGTGGGAAGTGGGATGTATGAGCAGTTCTTC	CSVGSGMYEQFF
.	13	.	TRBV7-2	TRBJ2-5	TGTGCCAGCAGCTTACCCCAGCAAGAGACCCAGTACTTC	CASSLPQQETQYF
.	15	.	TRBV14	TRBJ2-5	TGTGCCAGCAGCCGACAGCGTTGGTACCAAGAGACCCAGTACTTC	CASSRQRWYQETQYF
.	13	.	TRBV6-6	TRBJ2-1	TGTGCCAGCTCTCCCAGCTCCTACAATGAGCAGTTCTTC	CASSPSSYNEQFF
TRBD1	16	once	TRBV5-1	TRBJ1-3	TGCGCCAGCAGCTTGGCAGGGGGCTTGTCTGGAAACACCATATATTTT	CASSLAGGLSGNTIYF
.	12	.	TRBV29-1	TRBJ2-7	TGCAGCGTTGGGAGCTATCGATACGAGCAGTACTTC	CSVGSYRYEQYF
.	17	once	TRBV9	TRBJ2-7	TGTGCCAGCAGCCCCCGGGGACCACAGGGGGGGTCCTACGAGCAGTACTTC	CASSPRGPQGGSYEQYF
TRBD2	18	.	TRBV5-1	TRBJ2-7	TGCGCCAGCAGCCCTTTCGACAGGGTAGGCGCGGGGGGGTACGAGCAGTACTTC	CASSPFDRVGAGGYEQYF
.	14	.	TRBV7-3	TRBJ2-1	TGTGCCAGCAGTAATAGCGGTTCCTACAATGAGCAGTTCTTC	CASSNSGSYNEQFF
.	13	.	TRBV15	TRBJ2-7	TGTGCCACCAGCAGAGATCGCGGTTACGAGCAGTACTTC	CATSRDRGYEQYF
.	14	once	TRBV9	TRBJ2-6	TGTGCCAGCAGCGCCCTCCTTGGGGCCAACGTCCTGACTTTC	CASSALLGANVLTF
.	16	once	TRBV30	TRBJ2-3	TGTGCCTGGGACCAGGGGGGGACCGCGGACACAGATACGCAGTATTTT	CAWDQGGTADTDTQYF
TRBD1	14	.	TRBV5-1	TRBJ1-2	TGCGCCAGCAGCCCGATTACAGGGGACTATGGCTACACCTTC	CASSPITGDYGYTF
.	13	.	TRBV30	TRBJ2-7	TGTGCATGCCTCCTCAGGGGTTCCTACGAGCAGTACTTC	CACLLRGSYEQYF
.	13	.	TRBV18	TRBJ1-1	TGTGCCAGCTCACCAGCGCTTAACACTGAAGCTTTCTTT	CASSPALNTEAFF
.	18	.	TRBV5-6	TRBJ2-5	TGTGCCAGCAGCTCAAAAACCTTTGGGGGTTGGGGCCAAGAGACCCAGTACTTC	CASSSKTFGGWGQETQYF
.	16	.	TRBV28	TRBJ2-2	TGTGCCAGCAGTCTGCGGGTCGGGAGAGGCACCGGGGAGCTGTTTTTT	CASSLRVGRGTGELFF
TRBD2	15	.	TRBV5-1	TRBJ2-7	TGCGCCAGCAGCTTGGCCGAGGTAGCGGGCTACGAGCAGTACTTC	CASSLAEVAGYEQYF
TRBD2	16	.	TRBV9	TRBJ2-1	TGTGCCAGCAGCGTAGGACTAGCGGGACACAACAATGAGCAGTTCTTC	CASSVGLAGHNNEQFF
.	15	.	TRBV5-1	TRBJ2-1	TGCGCCAGCAGCTTTAACCCGGACTCCGACGATGAGCAGTTCTTC	CASSFNPDSDDEQFF
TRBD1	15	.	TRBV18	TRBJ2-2	TGTGCCAGCTCACCCATCCGGGACAGGGCCGGGGAGCTGTTTTTT	CASSPIRDRAGELFF